The next 27 T cell receptor beta chains were all read from a single sample in a study of radiation and T cells in renal cell carcinoma. The protocol was immunoSEQ multiplex PCR, while the TCRdb copy is restricted to in-frame clones and leaves out a portion. The sample has about 49,000 clones, about 80% seen once. Time point here: baseline pretreatment blood. Treatment reported: 15 Gy SBRT to primary tumor, nephrectomy 4 weeks later. The sequencing used blood, collected from a patient whose treatment included radiotherapy and nephrectomy. The receptors shown here come from a woman in her 70s with renal cell carcinoma.

This chain uses TRBV11-1 with TRBJ2-3; TRBD2 aligns across 8 bases. The germline V gene encodes CDR1 SGHAT and CDR2 FQDESV (reference sequence). The CDR3 extends over 14 amino acids. V lost 5 bases to trimming and J lost 8 bases; unmatched junction nucleotides: 9. The CDR3 nucleotides are TGTGCCAGCAGCCGGGGACTAGTGGGTAGTACGCAGTATTTT. Encoded protein: CASSRGLVGSTQYF.

The CDR3 DNA reads as TGCGCCAGCAGCTTGCCTTCCCCGAACACCGGGGAGCTGTTTTTT. Protein sequence: CASSLPSPNTGELFF. V gene TRBV5-1 combines with J gene TRBJ2-2; D unclear. Per germline, CDR1 SGHRS and CDR2 YFSETQ. There are 15 residues in the CDR3. V dropped 1 base and J dropped 0 bases, with 7 bases sitting between them.

The chain has TRBV20-1 and TRBJ1-1, with D unclear. V was cut by 6 bases and J by 8 bases, with 10 bases left in between. Germline loops: CDR1 DFQATT, CDR2 SNEGSKA (reference sequence). The CDR3 loop spans 10 amino acids. CDR3 sequence reads: CSATRAEAFF. The CDR3 DNA reads as TGCAGTGCGACCCGGGCCGAAGCTTTCTTT.

The V gene is TRBV6-5, the J gene TRBJ1-3; no firm D call. Between the trimmed V and J ends, which lost 10 bases and 4 bases, there was a span of 14 bases. CDR1 and CDR2 from the germline V gene are MNHEY and SVGAGI. This CDR3 is 13 amino acids long. CDR3 coding DNA: TGTGCCACCTCAACCGCGGGGGGAAACACCATATATTTT. It encodes CATSTAGGNTIYF.

J is TRBJ1-2 and V is TRBV2; 7 nucleotides match TRBD1. This CDR3 is built from 14 residues. From germline, CDR1 is SNHLY and CDR2 FYNNEI. J was trimmed by 7 bases and V by 6 bases; bases with no gene match: 11. CDR3 amino acids: CASRDYTGAGGYTF. The CDR3, as DNA: TGTGCCAGCAGGGATTATACAGGGGCTGGTGGCTACACCTTC.

This chain links TRBV7-8 with TRBJ2-5, with a possible D match to TRBD1 (6 bases). Germline V gene sequence: CDR1 SGHVS, CDR2 FQNEAQ. V lost 2 bases to trimming and J lost 5 bases, with 18 bases between them. The CDR3 is made up of 16 amino acids. CDR3 DNA sequence: TGTGCCAGCAGCTTATTAGGGGGTAGATTTGGGGAGACCCAGTACTTC. Its translation: CASSLLGGRFGETQYF.

This chain uses TRBV4-2 with TRBJ2-2, with 12 bases matching TRBD1. Germline CDR1 LGHNA, CDR2 YNFKEQ. V lost 4 bases to trimming and J lost 7 bases; unmatched junction nucleotides: 7. The CDR3 consists of 16 residues. DNA for the CDR3: TGTGCCAGCAGCCTAGGGACAGGGGGCATCAGCGGGGAGCTGTTTTTT. The encoded protein is CASSLGTGGISGELFF.

The chain uses TRBV29-1 and TRBJ2-1; D may match TRBD1 or TRBD2 (5 bases each). This CDR3 has 14 residues. V dropped 3 bases and J dropped 0 bases, with 9 bases sitting between them. Germline CDR1 SQVTM, CDR2 ANQGSEA. This CDR3 reads CSVEAGSSYNEQFF. The DNA for the CDR3 is TGCAGCGTTGAGGCAGGGAGCTCCTACAATGAGCAGTTCTTC.

Here the CDR3 DNA reads TGTGCCAGCAGTGACTCCGGGACACCACGACTCTACGAGCAGTACTTC. It specifies CASSDSGTPRLYEQYF. The chain is built from TRBV6-4 and TRBJ2-7; D is perhaps TRBD1 (6 bases). Trimming took 0 bases from V and 3 from J, leaving 15 bases between them. Looked up from germline, CDR1 is MRHNA and CDR2 is SNTAGT. This CDR3 contains 16 residues.

CDR3 nucleotides: TGTGCCAGTACCCCCGGAGTGGGGACCGAAAGAACTGGAAACACCATATATTTT. Translation: CASTPGVGTERTGNTIYF. This chain links TRBV19 with TRBJ1-3, with a weak D call TRBD1 (5 bases). This CDR3 has 18 residues. V lost 7 bases and J lost 2, with 24 bases in between. The germline gives CDR1 LNHDA, CDR2 SQIVND (reference sequence).

The chain combines TRBV6-5 with TRBJ1-1, with a possible D match to TRBD1 (5 bases). The CDR3 is made up of 14 amino acids. Trimming removed 2 bases at V and 4 bases at J, with 11 bases between. In germline, CDR1 is MNHEY, CDR2 SVGAGI. CDR3 amino acids: CASSYPGRGTEAFF. In DNA, the CDR3 is TGTGCCAGCAGTTACCCAGGGAGGGGCACTGAAGCTTTCTTT.

The rearrangement uses TRBV7-8 and TRBJ2-7, with D possibly being TRBD2 (7 bases). The CDR3 covers 14 residues. Germline V gene sequence: CDR1 SGHVS, CDR2 FQNEAQ. V lost 5 bases and J lost 2, with 13 bases in between. The CDR3 nucleotides are TGTGCCAGCAGCCTATTCGGGGGGCCCTACGAGCAGTACTTC. Translation gives CASSLFGGPYEQYF.

The CDR3 loop is CASSIGDRAYEQYF. The CDR3 region has the DNA TGTGCCAGTAGTATAGGGGACAGGGCCTACGAGCAGTACTTC. The chain joins TRBV19 to TRBJ2-7; 9 bases fit TRBD1. Germline V lookup: CDR1 LNHDA, CDR2 SQIVND (reference sequence). The V gene end was trimmed by 1 base and the J gene end by 2 bases; junction bases not matched to a gene: 0. This CDR3 contains 14 residues.

CDR3 sequence reads: CATRRSGSYEQYF. DNA of the CDR3: TGCGCCACCCGCCGTAGCGGGAGCTACGAGCAGTACTTC. V usage is TRBV5-1 and J usage is TRBJ2-7, with 9 bases lining up with TRBD2. Unmatched junction bases numbered 7, after V lost 9 bases and J lost 3 bases. Germline V gene sequence: CDR1 SGHRS, CDR2 YFSETQ. CDR3 length: 13 residues.

V gene TRBV5-4 combines with J gene TRBJ2-1; TRBD1 matches 7 bases. Losses at the gene ends were 4 bases for V and 1 base for J; bases not matched to a gene: 2. Germline assignment: CDR1 SGHNT and CDR2 YYREEE (reference sequence). CDR3 length: 14 amino acids. The chain's CDR3 is CASSTGASYNEQFF. CDR3 nucleotide sequence: TGTGCCAGCAGCACAGGGGCTTCCTACAATGAGCAGTTCTTC.

This clone has only one observation. The chain joins TRBV5-1 to TRBJ2-7; D may be TRBD1 or TRBD2 (5 bases each). Trimming pared 1 base from V and 5 bases from J, leaving 13 bases between. This CDR3 is built from 14 residues. Germline CDR1 SGHRS, CDR2 YFSETQ. This CDR3 reads CASSLWGKENEQYF. CDR3 nucleotides: TGCGCCAGCAGCTTGTGGGGGAAAGAAAACGAGCAGTACTTC.

This clone was counted once. This chain uses TRBV6-1 with TRBJ2-7; a weak D match, TRBD1 (6 bases). The CDR3 totals 14 residues. In germline, CDR1 is MNHNS, CDR2 SASEGT. V was pared by 4 bases and J by 2 bases, with 12 bases between. The CDR3 DNA reads TGTGCCAGCAGTGGACAGGAACCGACCTACGAGCAGTACTTC. This gives the protein CASSGQEPTYEQYF.

J is TRBJ1-5 and V is TRBV6-1; 8 bases line up with TRBD1. V dropped 4 bases and J dropped 6; count of bases not matched to a gene: 20. Germline lookup yields CDR1 MNHNS and CDR2 SASEGT. CDR3 size: 19 residues. CDR3 protein: CASSGSARGRQGRGQPQHF. CDR3 coding DNA: TGTGCCAGCAGTGGATCCGCGCGAGGGAGACAGGGGAGGGGTCAGCCCCAGCATTTT.

V gene TRBV7-2 combines with J gene TRBJ2-6; D may match TRBD1 or TRBD2 (5 bases each). The CDR3 length is 15 residues. The V gene's germline CDR1 is SGHTA and CDR2 FQGNSA. With 1 base removed from V and 4 bases from J, the gap between germline ends came to 8 bases. CDR3 protein: CASSLGGTGANVLTF. The CDR3 region has the DNA TGTGCCAGCAGCTTAGGAGGGACCGGGGCCAACGTCCTGACTTTC.

Comment on this clone: Sequence at one end of the junction differs from germline and may be a read error. The chain is built from TRBV7-2 and TRBJ1-2; D is possibly TRBD1 (5 bases). In germline, CDR1 is SGHTA, CDR2 FQGNSA. The CDR3 totals 11 residues. The CDR3 DNA reads TGTGCCAGCAGCTTACGGGACCCGGCGGGCTTC. Protein: CASSLRDPAGF.

This clone has a handful of counts. The chain uses TRBV2 and TRBJ2-3; 10 nucleotides line up with TRBD1. Unmatched junction bases numbered 1, after V lost 4 bases and J lost 3 bases. Germline V gives CDR1 SNHLY, CDR2 FYNNEI. The CDR3 totals 14 residues. The CDR3 bases are TGTGCCAGCAGTGTGGGACAGGGGACAGATACGCAGTATTTT. Protein product: CASSVGQGTDTQYF.

There are a few counts of this clone. The chain couples TRBV5-1 to TRBJ2-1; D is unclear. From germline, CDR1 is SGHRS and CDR2 YFSETQ. The germline V and J ends were trimmed by 1 base and 6 bases, with 8 bases remaining between them. This CDR3 is 13 amino acids long. The CDR3 region has the DNA TGCGCCAGCAGCTTGTTGGCAGGCAATGAGCAGTTCTTC. Translated, it gives CASSLLAGNEQFF.

V is TRBV5-1 and J is TRBJ2-1; 7 bases line up with TRBD1. This CDR3 spans 14 amino acids. The germline CDR1 and CDR2 sequences are SGHRS and YFSETQ. Trimming at V came to 0 bases and at J to 8 bases, leaving 5 bases not matched to a gene. CDR3 nucleotides: TGCGCCAGCAGCTTGGAGACAGGGCGGGATGAGCAGTTCTTC. Amino acid sequence: CASSLETGRDEQFF.

The chain combines TRBV4-3 with TRBJ2-7; 11 bases agree with TRBD2. Germline values: CDR1 LGHNA, CDR2 YSLEER. This CDR3 is 20 amino acids long. V dropped 1 base and J dropped 2; count of bases not matched to a gene: 16. CDR3 sequence reads: CASSQAPTTSGSPDPYEQYF. CDR3 DNA sequence: TGCGCCAGCAGCCAAGCCCCCACTACTAGCGGGAGTCCCGACCCCTACGAGCAGTACTTC.

The V call is TRBV28, the J call TRBJ2-7, with D unclear. Germline values: CDR1 MDHEN, CDR2 SYDVKM. Trimming left V 2 bases short and J 8 bases short, with 13 bases between. This CDR3 has 13 residues. CDR3 loop: CASSLNSGLKQYF. The CDR3 DNA reads TGTGCCAGCAGTTTAAATAGTGGCTTGAAGCAGTACTTC.

The chain combines TRBV6-5 with TRBJ2-1; 11 bases agree with TRBD2. CDR1 is MNHEY, CDR2 SVGAGI, per germline. The CDR3 runs to 14 residues. The ends lost 6 bases at V and 6 bases at J; junction bases unmatched: 4. The CDR3 region is CASRTSGGLNEQFF. The CDR3 bases are TGTGCCAGCAGAACTAGCGGGGGACTCAATGAGCAGTTCTTC.

A few counts support this clone. This rearrangement joins TRBV2 to TRBJ2-7, with TRBD1 matching over 7 bases. Germline V gene lookup returns CDR1 SNHLY and CDR2 FYNNEI. This CDR3 contains 13 residues. V trimming: 10 bases; J trimming: 3 bases; junction bases outside the gene matches: 9. The CDR3 loop reads CATTGQDSYEQYF. CDR3 coding DNA: TGTGCCACAACCGGACAGGACAGCTACGAGCAGTACTTC.